This T cell receptor beta chain was captured in a study of regulatory T cells in long-lasting Graves disease. Time point denoted: persistent/refractory GD, antithyroid drugs over 5 years with positive TRAb. The TCR library was made from RNA extracted from PBMCs. For this clonotype: What it recognizes is unknown.

Germline V gene sequence: CDR1 DFQATT, CDR2 SNEGSKA (reference sequence). Trimming shortened V by 1 base and J by 7 bases, and 14 bases separated the two germline ends. This CDR3 has 13 residues. Study-wide points: More public clonotypes were shared by persistent patients (approximately 3,000) than by new patients (under 1,000).

CDR3-region Arm-PCR and iRepertoire HTBI primers produced the TCR beta libraries. TCRdb reanalysed the multiplex PCR reads using MiXCR and keeps one entry per CDR3 protein. The table lists roughly 450,000 distinct CDR3 sequences, under 25% of them singletons. This receptor was identified in a female donor with Graves disease. The chain recombines TRBV20-1 with TRBJ2-7; D is possibly TRBD2 (6 bases). Sequencing was performed on peripheral blood mononuclear cells (PBMCs), taken when the disease was refractory, from a patient treated with antithyroid drugs. The CDR3 nucleotides read TGCAGTGCTAGAGCCCCAGGGACTGGAGAGCAGTACTTC. It translates to CSARAPGTGEQYF.